This record concerns one T cell receptor (beta chain) sequence. This record belongs to a study of control samples from healthy donors and cancer patients. Assay: immunoSEQ multiplex PCR; the TCRdb copy retains only in-frame clones and omits some. The data hold 45,000 to 60,000 clones, with roughly nine tenths observed a single time. The CDR3 sequence is 19 residues long. Per the germline V gene, CDR1 is PRHDT and CDR2 is FYEKMQ (reference sequence). The V and J ends lost 3 bases and 1 base, in that order; junction bases with no gene match: 12. The sample consisted of PBMCs. The genes are TRBV13 and TRBJ1-3, with 10 bases lining up with TRBD1. This TCR was recovered from a man aged 25 to 45 with colorectal cancer. The CDR3 reads CASSFLPGTGVRSGNTIYF. As DNA, the CDR3 is TGTGCCAGCAGCTTCCTGCCCGGGACAGGGGTTCGATCTGGAAACACCATATATTTT.